This T cell receptor beta chain was profiled in a study of cytomegalovirus exposure and HLA in healthy donors. Across the study: 81% of 398 genotyped donors fell in the Caucasian-associated ancestry cluster. Study-level points and caveats: It was in a later analysis that TCR association rates were seen to vary by HLA locus, highest for DRB1 and lowest for HLA-C. Of the V segments, some could not be distinguished, including TRBV6-2 and TRBV6-3, and were excluded. Later analysis demonstrated an association between a missense DCLRE1C variant and TCR beta V- and J-gene trimming.

Concerning this clone itself: Antigen unknown. The same CDR3 arises from other DNA sequences in this sample as well.

The CDR3 consists of 15 residues. Germline-derived CDR1 and CDR2 are SGHRS and YFSETQ. The ends were cut back, 0 bases at V and 1 base at J, with 10 bases in the middle. The PCR had 60 Vbeta and 13 Jbeta primers. Method: immunoSEQ multiplex PCR; TCRdb's copy keeps in-frame clones and lacks some. The sample includes about 130,000 clones, just under 75% of them seen just once. The TCR sequence derives from a man aged 40-50 years in good health and CMV-seropositive. Sample: PBMCs. This rearrangement joins TRBV5-1 to TRBJ1-2, with D possibly being TRBD1 (5 bases). The CDR3 region has the DNA TGCGCCAGCAGCTTGGCCGGGCAGGGTAACTATGGCTACACCTTC. Its protein is CASSLAGQGNYGYTF.